This T cell receptor beta chain originates from a study of T-cell reconstitution after alpha-beta-depleted transplantation in children. Whole-study findings and limits: Newly produced T cells mostly provided counts and TCRbeta diversity after one year, as hyperexpanded clones declined.

During its preparation, the TCRbeta library received unique molecular identifiers. TCRdb re-analysed the PCR reads in MiXCR, keeping a single row per CDR3 protein. The sample holds about 980,000 distinct CDR3 sequences, about 31% seen once. About this clonotype itself: The antigen is undetermined.

The germline V gene encodes CDR1 MNHNS and CDR2 SASEGT. This CDR3 contains 15 residues. After removal of 4 bases from V and 4 bases from J, the junction contained 7 bases not matched to a gene. This TCR was sampled from a boy less than two years old who had a stem cell transplant for SCID, so the T cells may come from the graft donor. Sequencing used PBMCs, mostly from graft donor cells, obtained 360 days after TCRalphabeta/CD19-depleted stem cell transplant. This chain links TRBV6-1 with TRBJ1-1, with 9 bases identical to TRBD1. The CDR3 sequence: CASSAQGARGTEAFF. In DNA form, the CDR3 reads TGTGCCAGCAGTGCACAGGGGGCAAGGGGCACTGAAGCTTTCTTT.